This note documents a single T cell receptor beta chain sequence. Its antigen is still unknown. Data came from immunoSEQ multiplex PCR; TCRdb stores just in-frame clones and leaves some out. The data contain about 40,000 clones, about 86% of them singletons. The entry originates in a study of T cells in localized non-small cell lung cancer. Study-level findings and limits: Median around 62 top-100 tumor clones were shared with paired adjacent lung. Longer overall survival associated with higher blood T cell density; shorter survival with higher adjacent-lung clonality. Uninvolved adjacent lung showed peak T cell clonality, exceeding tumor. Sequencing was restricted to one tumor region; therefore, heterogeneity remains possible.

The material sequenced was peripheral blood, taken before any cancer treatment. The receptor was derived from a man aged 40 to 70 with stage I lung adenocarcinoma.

CDR3 sequence: CASSLVQGARSTEAFF. CDR3 nucleotides: TGCGCCAGCAGCTTGGTACAGGGGGCGCGTAGCACTGAAGCTTTCTTT. This chain uses TRBV5-1 with TRBJ1-1; 9 bases are shared with TRBD1. The CDR3 contains 16 residues. Germline V gene sequence: CDR1 SGHRS, CDR2 YFSETQ. V lost 0 bases to trimming and J lost 4 bases; unmatched junction nucleotides: 7.